One sample yielded the 7 T cell receptor beta chains listed below, sequenced in a study of early T cells in non-severe SARS-CoV-2 infection. TCRdb re-called the 5' RACE reads with MiXCR, one entry per CDR3 protein. The table includes about 76,000 distinct CDR3 sequences, roughly 10% detected once. Sequencing was carried out using whole blood. The receptors were sampled from an adult who was a healthcare worker with PCR-confirmed SARS-CoV-2 infection or an uninfected control (not recorded which).

This clonotype was picked up many times. The CDR3 region is CASSQAQGSGRYNEQFF. For the CDR3, the DNA is TGCGCCAGCAGCCAAGCGCAGGGCTCGGGGAGATACAATGAGCAGTTCTTC. The chain combines TRBV4-1 with TRBJ2-1; D possibly matches TRBD1 or TRBD2 (5 bases each). V gave up 1 base and J gave up 4 bases, with 17 bases separating them. CDR1 MGHRA and CDR2 YSYEKL come from the germline V gene. This CDR3 comprises 17 residues.

This chain links TRBV27 with TRBJ1-5; D unclear. Germline V lookup: CDR1 MNHEY, CDR2 SMNVEV (reference sequence). V was pared by 2 bases and J by 9 bases, with 11 bases between. The CDR3 has 13 amino acids. The CDR3, as DNA: TGTGCCAGCAGTTTAAACAACGGAGGGCCCCAGCATTTT. Its protein is CASSLNNGGPQHF.

This clonotype was observed at least ten times. This rearrangement joins TRBV5-1 to TRBJ2-7; D unresolved. Germline V gene data show CDR1 as SGHRS and CDR2 as YFSETQ. The CDR3 has 14 residues. V was shortened by 5 bases and J by 0 bases, with 12 bases between the two germline ends. The CDR3 DNA reads as TGCGCCAGCAGTGCCTCGACACCCTCCTACGAGCAGTACTTC. Its translation is CASSASTPSYEQYF.

The gene calls are TRBV28 and TRBJ2-5; unclear D gene. Germline lookup yields CDR1 MDHEN and CDR2 SYDVKM. Deletions cut 5 bases from V and 10 bases from J, with 11 bases between. The CDR3 totals 11 residues. The CDR3, as DNA: TGTGCCAGCAGTACCCTCCGGTACCAGTACTTC. Translated, it gives CASSTLRYQYF.

This clonotype has a single count. The V call is TRBV12-3 or TRBV12-4, the J call TRBJ1-1; D may be TRBD1 (6 bases). Trimming stripped 7 bases from V and 0 bases from J, with 12 bases between. The CDR3 has 14 residues. CDR3 amino acids: CASTVTGMNTEAFF. The CDR3 region has the DNA TGTGCCAGCACCGTGACAGGCATGAACACTGAAGCTTTCTTT.

The sample holds a few counts of this clonotype. This chain links TRBV30 with TRBJ1-5, with D hard to call. This CDR3 is built from 13 residues. CDR1 GTSNPN and CDR2 SVGIG come from the germline V gene (reference sequence). V shed 2 bases and J shed 0 bases, with 5 bases lying between them. The CDR3 sequence is CAWSNRSNQPQHF. The CDR3 region has the DNA TGTGCCTGGAGTAATCGTAGCAATCAGCCCCAGCATTTT.

About this clonotype itself: A much larger clone differs from this one at a single base, so this may be a read error. This sequence joins TRBV10-1 and TRBJ1-4, with D possibly TRBD1 on 5 matching bases. This CDR3 has 12 residues. V was shortened by 9 bases and J by 10 bases, with 15 bases between the two germline ends. The germline gives CDR1 WNHNN, CDR2 SYGVQD (reference sequence). CDR3: CASTQGSGKLFF. As DNA, the CDR3 is TGCGCCAGTACCCAGGGATCGGGAAAACTGTTTTTT.